A single sample is the source of the 27 T cell receptor beta chains below, sequenced in a study of prognosis after radiotherapy for stage I lung cancer (dated by TCRdb to about 2021). Sequencing instrument: Illumina HiSeq 3000. Two rounds of multiplex PCR were performed to amplify the TCR beta CDR3 region from genomic DNA. In the first round of PCR, primers specific to each TRBV and TRBJ gene were used, and the primer sequences are filed in Chinese patent CN105087789A. TCRdb's own reprocessing of the public reads used fastp at Q25 and MiXCR and kept productive beta chains. Every distinct CDR3 protein forms one entry, paired with its most common genes and DNA. This sample holds about 27,000 distinct CDR3 sequences; 35% to 55% were observed only once. Of the sample, around 14% is held by the ten largest clones. Sample: PBMCs, taken before or after stereotactic body radiation therapy (not recorded which). The receptors shown here come from a donor over 45 with non-small cell lung cancer.

This clonotype was counted a single time. This clone may be a read error of a much larger clone one base away. The genes are TRBV28 and TRBJ1-1; perhaps TRBD1 as D (6 bases). CDR1 is MDHEN, CDR2 SYDVKM, per germline. The V end lost 2 bases, the J end lost 8 bases, and 12 bases lay between the germline ends. This CDR3 region has 13 residues. CDR3 DNA sequence: TGTGCCAGCAGTTTAAACCACAGGGTAGAAGCTTTCTTT. Its translation is CASSLNHRVEAFF.

V and J are TRBV4-3 and TRBJ1-6; 7 nucleotides line up with TRBD1. Germline-derived CDR1 and CDR2 are LGHNA and YSLEER. The CDR3 length is 16 residues. V lost 0 bases and J lost 7; bases outside the gene matches: 6. The CDR3 loop reads CASSQEGYRGNSPLHF. The CDR3 DNA sequence: TGCGCCAGCAGCCAAGAAGGGTACAGGGGAAATTCACCCCTCCACTTT.

V usage is TRBV27 and J usage is TRBJ2-7; 8 nucleotides align to TRBD1. Looked up from germline, CDR1 is MNHEY and CDR2 is SMNVEV (reference sequence). Trimming at V came to 5 bases and at J to 0 bases, leaving 6 bases not matched to a gene. The CDR3 extends over 15 amino acids. CDR3 in DNA: TGTGCCAGCAGTCTCGGGACAGGTAGCTCCTACGAGCAGTACTTC. Translation gives CASSLGTGSSYEQYF.

This clonotype was seen ten or more times. The chain couples TRBV2 to TRBJ2-1, with 9 bases fitting TRBD1. The V and J ends lost 2 bases and 10 bases, in that order; junction bases with no gene match: 6. Germline-derived CDR1 and CDR2 are SNHLY and FYNNEI. The length of the CDR3 is 14 residues. The CDR3 loop is CASSEPGQGREQFF. For the CDR3, the DNA is TGTGCCAGCAGTGAACCGGGACAGGGTAGAGAGCAGTTCTTC.

This sequence joins TRBV12-3 or TRBV12-4 and TRBJ2-7; 11 nucleotides line up with TRBD2. The CDR3 contains 16 residues. The ends lost 6 bases at V and 0 bases at J; junction bases unmatched: 7. The CDR3 region is CASSTSSGRASYEQYF. The CDR3 DNA reads as TGTGCCAGCAGCACAAGTAGCGGGAGGGCCTCCTACGAGCAGTACTTC.

The sample holds many counts of this clonotype. The chain couples TRBV5-1 to TRBJ1-2; 8 bases are a match to TRBD1. Germline loops: CDR1 SGHRS, CDR2 YFSETQ. This CDR3 is built from 17 residues. The J segment lost 0 bases and the V segment lost 1 base, leaving 8 bases of the junction unmatched. The CDR3 sequence: CASSLRTGSTTNYGYTF. The CDR3, as DNA: TGCGCCAGCAGCTTGAGGACAGGGAGTACTACTAACTATGGCTACACCTTC.

Turning to this clonotype: At one end, the junction sequence differs from germline, possibly due to a read error. The V gene is TRBV27, the J gene TRBJ2-2; D might be TRBD1 (6 bases). The CDR3 length is 15 residues. Germline CDR1 is MNHEY and CDR2 is SMNVEV (reference sequence). This CDR3 is CASGGVGAQHGQLFF. The DNA for the CDR3 is TGTGCCAGCGGGGGCGTGGGTGCGCAGCACGGGCAGCTGTTTTTT.

This clonotype was observed many times. The chain employs TRBV20-1 and TRBJ2-7; 11 bases align to TRBD2. The J segment lost 0 bases and the V segment lost 1 base, leaving 8 bases of the junction unmatched. The CDR3 spans 17 residues. Germline lookup yields CDR1 DFQATT and CDR2 SNEGSKA (reference sequence). The CDR3 sequence is CSARGQLAGVSSYEQYF. The DNA for the CDR3 is TGCAGTGCTAGAGGTCAACTAGCGGGAGTTAGCTCCTACGAGCAGTACTTC.

The V gene is TRBV6-5, the J gene TRBJ2-5; 8 bases match TRBD2. The ends lost 2 bases at V and 5 bases at J; junction bases unmatched: 7. CDR3 length equals 15 residues. Germline CDR1 and CDR2: MNHEY and SVGAGI. The CDR3 is CASSYRGGYGETQYF. In DNA, the CDR3 is TGTGCCAGCAGTTACCGGGGGGGGTATGGCGAGACCCAGTACTTC.

This clonotype was recorded only once. A single base separates this from a much larger clone, so it may be a read error. The chain couples TRBV7-2 to TRBJ2-7, with 8 nucleotides matching TRBD2. CDR3 length: 16 amino acids. CDR1 is SGHTA and CDR2 is FQGNSA in the germline V gene. After removal of 3 bases from V and 2 bases from J, the junction contained 9 bases not matched to a gene. CDR3 sequence (DNA): TGTGCCAGCAGCTTCGCCGGGGTCGGGGGGGCCTACGAGCAGTACTTC. Translated: CASSFAGVGGAYEQYF.

This clonotype was seen ten or more times. This may come from a read error, since a much larger clone is one base off. The chain has TRBV27 and TRBJ2-5, with 10 nucleotides matching TRBD2. Germline CDR1 is MNHEY and CDR2 is SMNVEV (reference sequence). Losses at the gene ends were 8 bases for V and 5 bases for J; bases not matched to a gene: 14. CDR3 length: 16 amino acids. The CDR3 loop reads CASPFGASGGPETQYF. The CDR3 nucleotides are TGTGCCAGCCCATTCGGGGCTAGCGGGGGTCCGGAGACCCAGTACTTC.

Sample share makes this clonotype medium-sized. This sequence joins TRBV27 and TRBJ1-6; D uncertain. Germline V CDR1 and CDR2: MNHEY, SMNVEV (reference sequence). Trimming removed 4 bases from V and 6 bases from J, with 13 bases in between. CDR3 length: 15 residues. CDR3 coding DNA: TGTGCCAGCAGTTCAGATACAGTGCGTAATTCACCCCTCCACTTT. It translates to CASSSDTVRNSPLHF.

CDR3 sequence reads: CSARVPTGGREAFF. CDR3 nucleotide sequence: TGCAGTGCTAGAGTCCCGACAGGGGGCCGTGAAGCTTTCTTT. This chain uses TRBV20-1 with TRBJ1-1; 10 bases are a match to TRBD1. This CDR3 is built from 14 residues. CDR1 and CDR2 from the germline V gene are DFQATT and SNEGSKA (reference sequence). Trimming took 1 base from V and 7 from J; bases not matched to a gene: 6.

This clonotype occurred once. The chain is built from TRBV7-9 and TRBJ2-3, with 7 bases that match TRBD2. CDR1 is SEHNR, CDR2 FQNEAQ, per germline (reference sequence). Trimming removed 5 bases from V and 4 bases from J; junction bases left unmatched: 6. The CDR3 is 14 residues long. In DNA form, the CDR3 reads TGTGCCAGCAGCCGAGGACTAGGCGCAGATACGCAGTATTTT. This codes for CASSRGLGADTQYF.

The chain uses TRBV9 and TRBJ2-7; 10 bases are a match to TRBD1. Germline values: CDR1 SGDLS, CDR2 YYNGEE. There are 15 residues in the CDR3. The V gene end was trimmed by 5 bases and the J gene end by 2 bases; junction bases not matched to a gene: 7. In nucleotides, the CDR3 is TGTGCCAGCAGAGAAACCGGGACAGGGGCCTACGAGCAGTACTTC. This translates into CASRETGTGAYEQYF.

In its sample, this clonotype ranks as medium-sized (0.01 to 0.1%). The rearrangement links TRBV6-6 to TRBJ1-6; D gene uncertain. The ends were cut back, 0 bases at V and 9 bases at J, with 9 bases in the middle. Germline V gene sequence: CDR1 MNHNY, CDR2 SVGAGI (reference sequence). The CDR3 consists of 14 residues. The CDR3 sequence is CASSYSSSVSPLHF. CDR3 nucleotide sequence: TGTGCCAGCAGTTACTCGTCTAGTGTTTCACCCCTCCACTTT.

Many counts were recorded for this clonotype. This chain connects TRBV29-1 to TRBJ2-1; a possible D gene is TRBD2 (6 bases). The CDR3 extends over 12 amino acids. V lost 6 bases, J lost 5 bases, and 11 bases lay in between. CDR1 is SQVTM and CDR2 is ANQGSEA in the germline V gene. This chain's CDR3 is CSVPDYHNEQFF. CDR3 sequence (DNA): TGCAGCGTCCCGGACTACCACAATGAGCAGTTCTTC.

For this clonotype: This may stem from a read error, because a much larger clone lies one nucleotide away. The V gene is TRBV18, the J gene TRBJ2-5; possibly TRBD2 for D (5 bases). The CDR3 totals 13 residues. Germline loops: CDR1 KGHSH, CDR2 LQKENI. CDR3 DNA sequence: TGTGCCAGCTCTCCCCAGGCGGAGGAGACCAAGTACTTC. As protein: CASSPQAEETKYF.

This clonotype was detected many times. This rearrangement joins TRBV7-6 to TRBJ2-7, with 7 positions matching TRBD1. The germline V gene has CDR1 SGHVS and CDR2 FNYEAQ. J gave up 3 bases and V 4 bases, and 6 bases lay outside the gene matches. This CDR3 contains 14 residues. This CDR3 is CASSSSGTVYEQYF. Written as DNA, the CDR3 is TGTGCCAGCAGCTCATCCGGGACAGTCTACGAGCAGTACTTC.

J is TRBJ1-5 and V is TRBV7-2; no clear D gene. This CDR3 comprises 13 residues. V lost 1 base to trimming and J lost 7 bases, with 8 bases between them. The V gene's germline CDR1 is SGHTA and CDR2 FQGNSA. This chain's CDR3 is CASSLGPWQPQHF. The DNA for the CDR3 is TGTGCCAGCAGCTTAGGGCCTTGGCAGCCCCAGCATTTT.

The sample holds many counts of this clonotype. V is TRBV7-2 and J is TRBJ2-1; 10 nucleotides line up with TRBD2. The CDR3 extends over 16 amino acids. Germline V gives CDR1 SGHTA, CDR2 FQGNSA. Trimming cost V 6 bases and J 5 bases; bases outside gene matches: 10. CDR3 in DNA: TGTGCCAGCAGGCACGACTCTAGCGGGAGACACAATGAGCAGTTCTTC. Encoded protein: CASRHDSSGRHNEQFF.

This clonotype has ten or more counts. The V call is TRBV5-1, the J call TRBJ2-1; tentatively, D is TRBD2 (5 bases). Between the trimmed V and J ends, which lost 2 bases and 7 bases, there was a span of 7 bases. Germline loops: CDR1 SGHRS, CDR2 YFSETQ. The CDR3 runs 12 residues. The CDR3 loop is CASSFRGNEQFF. CDR3 nucleotides: TGCGCCAGCAGCTTTCGGGGAAATGAGCAGTTCTTC.

This chain links TRBV27 with TRBJ1-3, with D maybe TRBD1 (6 bases). V lost 2 bases and J lost 6, with 14 bases in between. The CDR3 loop spans 15 amino acids. Germline V gene lookup returns CDR1 MNHEY and CDR2 SMNVEV (reference sequence). The CDR3 reads CASSLRGGLVNTIYF. CDR3 coding DNA: TGTGCCAGCAGTTTACGAGGGGGTCTTGTAAACACCATATATTTT.

This clonotype was observed a single time. The V call is TRBV30, the J call TRBJ2-7, with 7 nucleotides matching TRBD1. The CDR3 totals 13 residues. The J segment lost 1 base and the V segment lost 6 bases, leaving 6 bases of the junction unmatched. Germline V gives CDR1 GTSNPN, CDR2 SVGIG (reference sequence). The CDR3 DNA reads TGTGCCTGCCGGGACAGCAGATCCTACGAGCAGTACTTC. It is translated as CACRDSRSYEQYF.

This clonotype was detected many times. V is TRBV9 and J is TRBJ2-2; D unclear. V lost 3 bases, J lost 6 bases, and 3 bases lay in between. CDR1 SGDLS and CDR2 YYNGEE come from the germline V gene. The CDR3 runs to 11 residues. The CDR3 coding sequence is TGTGCCAGCAGCGCCTCCGGGGAGCTGTTTTTT. This sequence encodes CASSASGELFF.

This clonotype was counted ten times or more. CDR3 in amino acids: CATSRDSGWVETQYF. In DNA form, the CDR3 reads TGTGCCACCAGCAGAGATAGCGGGTGGGTAGAGACCCAGTACTTC. V usage is TRBV15 and J usage is TRBJ2-5; 7 nucleotides align to TRBD2. CDR1 LNHNV and CDR2 YYDKDF come from the germline V gene (reference sequence). The CDR3 consists of 15 residues. The V and J ends lost 0 bases and 4 bases, in that order; junction bases with no gene match: 5. Full variable domain (outside the CDR3, taken from reference TRBV15 and TRBJ2-5): DAMVIQNPRYQVTQFGKPVTLSCSQTLNHNVMYWYQQKSSQAPKLLFHYYDKDFNNEADTPDNFQSRRPNTSFCFLDIRSPGLGDTAMYLCATSRDSGWVETQYFGPGTRLLVL.

Ten or more counts support this clonotype. The rearrangement links TRBV11-3 to TRBJ1-2, with 7 bases matching TRBD1. Germline lookup yields CDR1 SGHNT and CDR2 YENEEA. The CDR3 length is 15 residues. J gave up 4 bases and V 1 base, and 6 bases lay outside the gene matches. For the CDR3, the DNA is TGTGCCAGCAGCTTAGGTGACAGGGACCCCTATGGCTACACCTTC. It translates to CASSLGDRDPYGYTF.